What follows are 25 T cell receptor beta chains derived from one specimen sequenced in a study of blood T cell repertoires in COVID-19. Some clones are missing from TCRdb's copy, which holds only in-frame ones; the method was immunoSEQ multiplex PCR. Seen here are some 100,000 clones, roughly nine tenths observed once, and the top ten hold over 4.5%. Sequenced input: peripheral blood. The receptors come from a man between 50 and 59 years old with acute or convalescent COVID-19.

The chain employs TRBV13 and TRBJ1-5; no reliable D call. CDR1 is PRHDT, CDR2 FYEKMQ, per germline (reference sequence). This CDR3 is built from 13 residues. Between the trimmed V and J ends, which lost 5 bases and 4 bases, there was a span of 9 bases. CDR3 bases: TGTGCCAGCAGCAGCGCCGGGAATCAGCCCCAGCATTTT. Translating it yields CASSSAGNQPQHF.

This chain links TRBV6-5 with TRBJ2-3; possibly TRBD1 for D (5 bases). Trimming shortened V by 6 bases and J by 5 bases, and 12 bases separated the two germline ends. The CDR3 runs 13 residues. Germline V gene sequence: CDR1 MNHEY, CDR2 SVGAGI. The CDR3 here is CASRTNRQDTQYF. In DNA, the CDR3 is TGTGCCAGCAGAACCAACAGGCAAGATACGCAGTATTTT.

CDR3 nucleotides: TGCGCCAGCAGCCCGGGACTAGCGGATTACAATGAGCAGTTCTTC. This gives the protein CASSPGLADYNEQFF. This sequence joins TRBV5-1 and TRBJ2-1; 11 bases fit TRBD2. The CDR3 totals 15 residues. V lost 4 bases to trimming and J lost 4 bases; unmatched junction nucleotides: 4. Germline CDR1 reads SGHRS; CDR2 reads YFSETQ.

This CDR3 reads CASSVRRGNSGANVLTF. The DNA of the CDR3 is TGTGCCAGCAGCGTACGACGGGGGAACTCTGGGGCCAACGTCCTGACTTTC. The genes are TRBV2 and TRBJ2-6; TRBD2 is a possible D gene (6 bases). In germline, CDR1 is SNHLY, CDR2 FYNNEI. V lost 6 bases and J lost 0, with 15 bases in between. The CDR3 spans 17 residues.

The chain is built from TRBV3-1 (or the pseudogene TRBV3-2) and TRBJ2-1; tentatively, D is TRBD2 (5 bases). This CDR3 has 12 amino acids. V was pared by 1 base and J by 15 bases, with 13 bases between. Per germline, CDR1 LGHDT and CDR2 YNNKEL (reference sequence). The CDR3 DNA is TGTGCCAGCAGCCAAGGGGAAACGAGGGTGTTCTTC. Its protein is CASSQGETRVFF.

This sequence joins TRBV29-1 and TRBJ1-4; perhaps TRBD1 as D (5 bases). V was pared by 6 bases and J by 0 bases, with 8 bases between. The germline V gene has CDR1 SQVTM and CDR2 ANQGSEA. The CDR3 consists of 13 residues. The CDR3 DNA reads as TGCAGCGTCTACAGGACAACTAATGAAAAACTGTTTTTT. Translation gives CSVYRTTNEKLFF.

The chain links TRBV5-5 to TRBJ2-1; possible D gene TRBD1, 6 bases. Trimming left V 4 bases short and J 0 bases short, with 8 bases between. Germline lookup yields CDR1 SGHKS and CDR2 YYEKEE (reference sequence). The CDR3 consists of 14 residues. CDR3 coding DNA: TGTGCCAGCAGCAGGACAGTCTCCTACAATGAGCAGTTCTTC. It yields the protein CASSRTVSYNEQFF.

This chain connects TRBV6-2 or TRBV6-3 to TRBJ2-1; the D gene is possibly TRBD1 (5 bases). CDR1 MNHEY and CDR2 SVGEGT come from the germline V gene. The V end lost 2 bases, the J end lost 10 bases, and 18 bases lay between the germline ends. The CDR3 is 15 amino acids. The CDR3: CASSYGAPITMEQFF. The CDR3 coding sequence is TGTGCCAGCAGTTACGGGGCACCCATTACAATGGAGCAGTTCTTC.

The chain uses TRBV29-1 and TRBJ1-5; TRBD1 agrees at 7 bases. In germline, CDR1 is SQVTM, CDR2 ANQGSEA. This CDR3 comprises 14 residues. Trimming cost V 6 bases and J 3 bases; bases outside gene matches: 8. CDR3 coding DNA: TGCAGCGTCGCCACAGGGGTCCCCAATCAGCCCCAGCATTTT. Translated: CSVATGVPNQPQHF.

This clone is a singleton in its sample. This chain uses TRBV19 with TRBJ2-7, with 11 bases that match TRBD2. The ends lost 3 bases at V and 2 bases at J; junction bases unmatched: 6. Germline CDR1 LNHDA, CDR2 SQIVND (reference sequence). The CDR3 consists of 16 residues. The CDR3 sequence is CASSIIAGGPPYEQYF. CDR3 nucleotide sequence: TGTGCCAGTAGTATTATAGCGGGAGGGCCCCCCTACGAGCAGTACTTC.

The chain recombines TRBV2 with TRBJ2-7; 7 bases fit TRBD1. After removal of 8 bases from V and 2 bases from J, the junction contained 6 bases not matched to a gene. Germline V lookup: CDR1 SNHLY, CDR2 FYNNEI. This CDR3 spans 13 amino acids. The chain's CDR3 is CASRDSNTYEQYF. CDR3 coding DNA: TGTGCCAGCCGGGACAGCAATACCTACGAGCAGTACTTC.

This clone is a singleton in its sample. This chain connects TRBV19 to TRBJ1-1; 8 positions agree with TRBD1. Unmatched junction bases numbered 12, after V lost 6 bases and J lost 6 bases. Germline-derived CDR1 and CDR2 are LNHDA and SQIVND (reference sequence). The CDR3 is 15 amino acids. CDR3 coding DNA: TGTGCCAGTAGCATTCCCCCAGGGGGCAGGGCTGAAGCTTTCTTT. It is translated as CASSIPPGGRAEAFF.

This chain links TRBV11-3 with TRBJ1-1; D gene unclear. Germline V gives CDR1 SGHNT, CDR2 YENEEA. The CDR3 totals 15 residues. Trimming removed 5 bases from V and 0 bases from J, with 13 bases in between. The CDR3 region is CASSPPLSVNTEAFF. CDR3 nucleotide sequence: TGTGCCAGCAGCCCGCCTTTGAGTGTGAACACTGAAGCTTTCTTT.

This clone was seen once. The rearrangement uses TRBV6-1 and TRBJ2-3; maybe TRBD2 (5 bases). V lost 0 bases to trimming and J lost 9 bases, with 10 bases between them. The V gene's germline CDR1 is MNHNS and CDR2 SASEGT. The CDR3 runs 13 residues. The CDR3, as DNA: TGTGCCAGCAGTGAAGCTGGGGAGTTGACGCAGTATTTT. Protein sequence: CASSEAGELTQYF.

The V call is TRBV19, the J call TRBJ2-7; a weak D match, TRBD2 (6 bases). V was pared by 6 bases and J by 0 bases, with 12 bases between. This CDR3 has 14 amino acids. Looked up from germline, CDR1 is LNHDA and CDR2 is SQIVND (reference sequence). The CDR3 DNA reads TGTGCCAGTAGCTCCGGGGGAAGCTCCTACGAGCAGTACTTC. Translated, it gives CASSSGGSSYEQYF.

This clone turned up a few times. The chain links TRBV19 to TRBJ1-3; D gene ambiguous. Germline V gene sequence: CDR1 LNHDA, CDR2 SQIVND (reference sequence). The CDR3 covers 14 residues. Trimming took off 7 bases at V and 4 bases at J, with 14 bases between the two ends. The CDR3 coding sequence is TGTGCCAGTACGTTCGGCCAGGAAGGAAACACCATATATTTT. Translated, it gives CASTFGQEGNTIYF.

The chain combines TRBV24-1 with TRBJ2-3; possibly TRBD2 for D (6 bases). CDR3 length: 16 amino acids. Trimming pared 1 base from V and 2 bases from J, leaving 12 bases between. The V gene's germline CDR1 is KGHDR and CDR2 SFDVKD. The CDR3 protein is CATSDFGGAPTDTQYF. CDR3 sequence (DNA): TGTGCCACCAGTGATTTTGGCGGGGCCCCCACAGATACGCAGTATTTT.

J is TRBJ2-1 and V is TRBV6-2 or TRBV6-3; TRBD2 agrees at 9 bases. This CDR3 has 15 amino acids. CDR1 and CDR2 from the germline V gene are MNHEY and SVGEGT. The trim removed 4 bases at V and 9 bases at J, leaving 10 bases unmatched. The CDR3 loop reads CASSSYSGRGIEQFF. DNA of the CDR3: TGTGCCAGCAGTTCATATAGCGGGAGAGGAATTGAGCAGTTCTTC.

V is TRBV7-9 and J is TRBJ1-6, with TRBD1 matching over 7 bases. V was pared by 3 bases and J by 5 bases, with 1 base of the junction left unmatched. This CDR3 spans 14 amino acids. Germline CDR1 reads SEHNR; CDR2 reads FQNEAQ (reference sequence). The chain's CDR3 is CASSFQGDNSPLHF. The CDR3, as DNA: TGTGCCAGCAGCTTTCAGGGGGATAATTCACCCCTCCACTTT.

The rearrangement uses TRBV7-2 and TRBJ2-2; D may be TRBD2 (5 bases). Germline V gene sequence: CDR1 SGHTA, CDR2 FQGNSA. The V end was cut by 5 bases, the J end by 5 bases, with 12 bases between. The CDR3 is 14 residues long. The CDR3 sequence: CASSVRTRTGELFF. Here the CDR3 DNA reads TGTGCCAGCAGCGTAAGGACTCGGACCGGGGAGCTGTTTTTT.

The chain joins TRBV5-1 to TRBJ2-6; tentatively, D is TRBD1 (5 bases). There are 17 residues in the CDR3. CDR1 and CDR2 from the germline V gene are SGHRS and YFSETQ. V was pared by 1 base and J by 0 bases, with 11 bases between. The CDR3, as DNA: TGCGCCAGCAGCTTGTTAGGGGTTTCCTCTGGGGCCAACGTCCTGACTTTC. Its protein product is CASSLLGVSSGANVLTF.

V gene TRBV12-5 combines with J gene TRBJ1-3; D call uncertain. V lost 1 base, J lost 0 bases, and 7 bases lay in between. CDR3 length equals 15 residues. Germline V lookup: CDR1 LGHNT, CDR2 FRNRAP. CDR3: CASGLADFSGNTIYF. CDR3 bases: TGTGCTAGTGGTTTGGCCGACTTCTCTGGAAACACCATATATTTT.

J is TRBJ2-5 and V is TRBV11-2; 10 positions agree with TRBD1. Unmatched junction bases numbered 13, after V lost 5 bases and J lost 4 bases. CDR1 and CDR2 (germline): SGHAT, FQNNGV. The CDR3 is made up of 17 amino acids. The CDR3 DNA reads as TGTGCCAGCAGCCAAACCTCGCTGACAGGGGGCTCAGAGACCCAGTACTTC. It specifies CASSQTSLTGGSETQYF.

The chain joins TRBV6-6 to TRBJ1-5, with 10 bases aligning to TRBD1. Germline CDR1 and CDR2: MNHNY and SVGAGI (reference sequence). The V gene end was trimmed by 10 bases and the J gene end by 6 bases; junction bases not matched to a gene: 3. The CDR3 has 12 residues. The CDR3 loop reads CATGTGAQPQHF. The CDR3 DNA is TGTGCCACTGGGACAGGGGCTCAGCCCCAGCATTTT.

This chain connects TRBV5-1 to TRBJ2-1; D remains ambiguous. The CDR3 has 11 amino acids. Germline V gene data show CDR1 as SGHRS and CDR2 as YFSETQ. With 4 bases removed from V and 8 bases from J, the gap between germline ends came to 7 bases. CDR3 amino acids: CASSTGDEQFF. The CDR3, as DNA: TGCGCCAGCAGCACTGGTGATGAGCAGTTCTTC.